This is a list of T cell receptor beta chains from one sample in a study of blood T cell repertoires in COVID-19. Sequencing used immunoSEQ multiplex PCR; TCRdb keeps in-frame clones, though not all of them. The data contain some 260,000 clones, 70% to 90% of them singletons. The specimen sequenced was peripheral blood. The receptors derive from a man aged 18 to 29 with active or convalescent COVID-19. Both conserved end residues are part of each CDR3.

J gene: TRBJ2-2
V gene: TRBV7-3
CDR3 protein: CASSLTPGDVSGGELFF

J gene: TRBJ1-5
V gene: TRBV6-6
CDR3 protein: CASRGFDQPQHF

J gene: TRBJ2-1
V gene: TRBV6-5
CDR3 protein: CASSYEGLGYNEQFF

J gene: TRBJ1-1
V gene: TRBV19
CDR3 protein: CASRSTGGDAEAFF

J gene: TRBJ1-4
V gene: TRBV5-1
CDR3 protein: CASSRDGQLDEKLFF

J gene: TRBJ1-1
V gene: TRBV3-1/TRBV3-2
CDR3 protein: CASSPSRVRTEAFF

J gene: TRBJ1-6
V gene: TRBV19
CDR3 protein: CASRESSYNSPLHF

J gene: TRBJ2-1
V gene: TRBV27
CDR3 protein: CASSLWPSGRAGDEQFF

J gene: TRBJ2-1
V gene: TRBV6-5
CDR3 protein: CASSRGGNEQFF

J gene: TRBJ2-5
V gene: TRBV5-6
CDR3 protein: CASSGRTGVETQYF

J gene: TRBJ2-2
V gene: TRBV6-1
CDR3 protein: CASSEIWGENTGELFF

J gene: TRBJ1-1
V gene: TRBV11-2
CDR3 protein: CASTKGGTEAFF

J gene: TRBJ1-5
V gene: TRBV7-2
CDR3 protein: CASSLTQGGTQPQHF

J gene: TRBJ2-3
V gene: TRBV5-1
CDR3 protein: CASSLDQGSWVTQYF

J gene: TRBJ2-5
V gene: TRBV5-4
CDR3 protein: CASSPGEYQETQYF

J gene: TRBJ1-1
V gene: TRBV7-2
CDR3 protein: CASSLESLSEAFF

J gene: TRBJ2-1
V gene: TRBV6-5
CDR3 protein: CASSYPGDEQFF

J gene: TRBJ2-1
V gene: TRBV29-1
CDR3 protein: CSVEGRPVFNEQFF

J gene: TRBJ2-1
V gene: TRBV11-3
CDR3 protein: CASSLSWGASSYNEQFF

J gene: TRBJ1-6
V gene: TRBV6-2/TRBV6-3
CDR3 protein: CASSYSGGSYNSPLHF

J gene: TRBJ2-3
V gene: TRBV15
CDR3 protein: CATSSRGQGISDTQYF

J gene: TRBJ1-2
V gene: TRBV11-2
CDR3 protein: CASSPQTGYGYTF

J gene: TRBJ1-5
V gene: TRBV19
CDR3 protein: CASSKGELGNQPQHF

J gene: TRBJ1-3
V gene: TRBV7-2
CDR3 protein: CASSLADRDSGNTIYF

J gene: TRBJ1-4
V gene: TRBV7-9
CDR3 protein: CASSFAQTNEKLFF

J gene: TRBJ2-2
V gene: TRBV9
CDR3 protein: CASSVGGREAGELFF

J gene: TRBJ1-2
V gene: TRBV11-2
CDR3 protein: CASSSGTSGLWDGYTF

J gene: TRBJ2-5
V gene: TRBV7-7
CDR3 protein: CASSLLLGGQETQYF

J gene: TRBJ2-7
V gene: TRBV2
CDR3 protein: CASNPLGGAYEQYF